This TCR beta chain was retrieved from a study of T cells after yellow fever vaccination. TCRdb independently ran MiXCR on the 5' RACE reads; one entry per CDR3 protein. Here the sample spans 300,000 to 400,000 distinct CDR3 sequences, roughly 9.4% being singletons. The CDR3 consists of 13 residues. Trimming shortened V by 5 bases and J by 8 bases, and 13 bases separated the two germline ends. The germline V gene encodes CDR1 SSHAT and CDR2 FNYEAQ (reference sequence). The source was PBMCs, collected on the day of the first yellow fever vaccination. The chain is built from TRBV7-7 and TRBJ2-1; D not resolved. This clonotype was obtained from a man aged 18-30 years who received the YFV17D yellow fever vaccine. The CDR3 is CASSLTGAHEQFF. DNA of the CDR3: TGTGCCAGCAGCCTGACGGGCGCCCATGAGCAGTTCTTC.